This T cell receptor (beta chain) is drawn from a study of cytomegalovirus exposure and HLA in healthy donors. 13 Jbeta primers and 60 Vbeta primers were used for the PCR. Measured with immunoSEQ multiplex PCR; TCRdb has only the in-frame clones, and not every one. The sample has around 170,000 clones, over 75% seen once; the top ten hold less than 7%. General study points: For TCR beta chains, V- and J-gene trimming was later linked to a missense DCLRE1C variant. 87-base-pair reads could not separate some V segments, including TRBV6-2 and TRBV6-3. TCR beta chains associated with HLA were, in a later analysis, more clonally expanded than equally common others.

This CDR3 comprises 12 residues. CDR1 is SGHDN and CDR2 is FVKESK in the germline V gene. V was shortened by 6 bases and J by 5 bases, with 10 bases between the two germline ends. A note on this clone: Its antigen is undetermined.

The sample comprised PBMCs. This TCR came from a man in his forties in good health and CMV-seropositive. The V call is TRBV14, the J call TRBJ2-5, with D unclear. The CDR3 bases are TGTGCCAGCAGTTTACTCCGGGAGACCCAGTACTTC. Residues: CASSLLRETQYF.